This entry concerns a single T cell receptor beta chain. Germline CDR1 is SGHVT and CDR2 is SQSDAQ. The CDR3 is made up of 17 amino acids. Trimming stripped 6 bases from V and 5 bases from J, with 25 bases between. Only in-frame clones appear in the TCRdb table, and some are missing; sequencing was by immunoSEQ multiplex PCR. The repertoire consists of about 22,000 clones, with roughly 89% occurring once and the leading ten covering approximately 0.71%. The data are from a study of T cell changes during pregnancy in multiple sclerosis. The sequencing used CD4+ T cells from peripheral blood mononuclear cells, collected in the third trimester of pregnancy. The chain has TRBV7-4 and TRBJ2-5; D unclear. This receptor was obtained from a female donor in good health, enrolled as a control in a pregnancy study. CDR3 sequence: CASSERHRIIVDETQYF. CDR3 coding DNA: TGTGCCAGCAGTGAACGACACCGGATCATCGTCGACGAGACCCAGTACTTC.